The 29 T cell receptor beta chains reported below all come from one sample, sequenced in a study of T cell responses to AZD1222 COVID-19 vaccine. The table came from immunoSEQ multiplex PCR; TCRdb's copy has only in-frame clones and leaves some out. The sample yields roughly 110,000 clones, roughly 90% seen once. This specimen was peripheral blood, taken on day 0 of AZD1222 vaccination. The origin of the receptors is an adult in good health.

The V gene is TRBV15, the J gene TRBJ2-2, with 12 bases fitting TRBD1. Looked up from germline, CDR1 is LNHNV and CDR2 is YYDKDF (reference sequence). V was pared by 1 base and J by 6 bases, with 0 bases of the junction left unmatched. The CDR3 has 15 amino acids. CDR3 in DNA: TGTGCCACCAGCAGAGGGGACAGGGGGCCCGGGGAGCTGTTTTTT. This encodes CATSRGDRGPGELFF.

The chain is built from TRBV6-5 and TRBJ1-5; a possible D gene is TRBD1 (5 bases). Germline V CDR1 and CDR2: MNHEY, SVGAGI. The CDR3 contains 16 residues. V lost 0 bases, J lost 6 bases, and 15 bases lay in between. Here the CDR3 reads CASSYSWGQEGQPQHF. The CDR3 nucleotides read TGTGCCAGCAGTTACTCTTGGGGCCAGGAAGGTCAGCCCCAGCATTTT.

This clone was recorded once. This chain links TRBV12-3 or TRBV12-4 with TRBJ1-1, with D possibly being TRBD1 (5 bases). V was cut by 6 bases and J by 7 bases, with 12 bases left in between. The CDR3 extends over 12 amino acids. The chain's CDR3 is CASSGRGVEAFF. CDR3 nucleotides: TGTGCCAGCAGCGGTCGGGGGGTTGAAGCTTTCTTT.

J is TRBJ2-1 and V is TRBV24-1, with 7 bases that match TRBD1. The CDR3 spans 18 residues. Germline CDR1 is KGHDR and CDR2 is SFDVKD. With V trimmed by 0 bases and J by 8 bases, 15 bases remained unmatched. The CDR3 loop reads CATSDLITATGIGHEQFF. The CDR3 DNA follows: TGTGCCACCAGTGATTTGATTACAGCGACAGGGATAGGCCATGAGCAGTTCTTC.

The CDR3 loop reads CASSYDRGYEQYF. CDR3 nucleotides: TGTGCCAGCAGTTACGACAGGGGGTACGAGCAGTACTTC. V and J are TRBV6-5 and TRBJ2-7, with TRBD1 matching over 9 bases. Per germline, CDR1 MNHEY and CDR2 SVGAGI. Losses at the gene ends were 2 bases for V and 4 bases for J; bases not matched to a gene: 0. The CDR3 runs 13 residues.

The chain combines TRBV7-8 with TRBJ1-5; D is undetermined. Per germline, CDR1 SGHVS and CDR2 FQNEAQ. V lost 0 bases and J 3 bases, leaving 9 bases between the germline ends. This CDR3 has 15 residues. This CDR3 is CASSLAYTDNQPQHF. As DNA, the CDR3 is TGTGCCAGCAGCTTAGCGTACACAGACAATCAGCCCCAGCATTTT.

This clone was observed a few times. Other DNA sequences in the same sample also yield this CDR3. The chain is built from TRBV7-9 and TRBJ1-3; D is ambiguous. The CDR3 is made up of 13 amino acids. The V gene's germline CDR1 is SEHNR and CDR2 FQNEAQ (reference sequence). Trimming shortened V by 1 base and J by 1 base, and 2 bases separated the two germline ends. DNA for the CDR3: TGTGCCAGCAGCTTAGGATCTGGAAACACCATATATTTT. It is translated as CASSLGSGNTIYF.

The V and J genes are TRBV7-9 and TRBJ2-7; D is perhaps TRBD1 (6 bases). Germline V lookup: CDR1 SEHNR, CDR2 FQNEAQ (reference sequence). The germline V and J ends were trimmed by 4 bases and 3 bases, with 13 bases remaining between them. This CDR3 region has 14 residues. The CDR3 nucleotides read TGTGCCAGCAGCTCTCAACAGGGCCTCTACGAGCAGTACTTC. Residues: CASSSQQGLYEQYF.

The V and J genes are TRBV6-5 and TRBJ2-2; TRBD2 aligns across 7 bases. Germline V lookup: CDR1 MNHEY, CDR2 SVGAGI. V lost 11 bases, J lost 2 bases, and 5 bases stayed unmatched. This CDR3 is built from 13 residues. CDR3 protein: CASGEGNTGELFF. The CDR3 DNA is TGTGCCTCCGGGGAGGGAAACACCGGGGAGCTGTTTTTT.

The chain joins TRBV12-5 to TRBJ1-5; D remains ambiguous. With 6 bases removed from V and 4 bases from J, the gap between germline ends came to 4 bases. CDR1 and CDR2 (germline): LGHNT, FRNRAP. This CDR3 region has 11 residues. The CDR3 coding sequence is TGTGCTAGTGGCAAAAATCAGCCCCAGCATTTT. Translating gives CASGKNQPQHF.

V gene TRBV12-3 or TRBV12-4 combines with J gene TRBJ1-3, with D possibly matching TRBD1 (5 bases). V shed 6 bases and J shed 1 base, with 7 bases lying between them. The CDR3 runs to 13 residues. CDR3 loop: CASRGLSGNTIYF. In DNA form, the CDR3 reads TGTGCCAGCAGGGGGCTTTCTGGAAACACCATATATTTT.

The V call is TRBV5-1, the J call TRBJ2-1; D not certain. Germline CDR1 reads SGHRS; CDR2 reads YFSETQ. The CDR3 spans 15 residues. With 3 bases removed from V and 4 bases from J, the gap between germline ends came to 14 bases. Here the CDR3 DNA reads TGCGCCAGCAGCTCCGGCCGGGCGGCTTACAATGAGCAGTTCTTC. It specifies CASSSGRAAYNEQFF.

CDR3 sequence: CSVRGASSYEQYF. The CDR3 DNA sequence: TGCAGCGTACGGGGGGCCAGCTCCTACGAGCAGTACTTC. This chain links TRBV29-1 with TRBJ2-7; D is possibly TRBD2 (7 bases). The CDR3 has 13 residues. Germline V gives CDR1 SQVTM, CDR2 ANQGSEA. V was shortened by 6 bases and J by 0 bases, with 12 bases between the two germline ends.

The chain uses TRBV12-3 or TRBV12-4 and TRBJ2-7; D unclear. CDR3 size: 12 residues. Trimming took off 3 bases at V and 6 bases at J, with 9 bases between the two ends. The DNA of the CDR3 is TGTGCCAGCAGTTTCCCCTGGGGCGAGCAGTACTTC. Its protein is CASSFPWGEQYF.

The CDR3 DNA reads as TGCGCCAGCAGCTTGGAAGGGTTCTCCTACGAGCAGTACTTC. Its translation is CASSLEGFSYEQYF. The chain employs TRBV5-1 and TRBJ2-7; no reliable D call. The V end was cut by 0 bases, the J end by 0 bases, with 7 bases between. CDR1 is SGHRS and CDR2 is YFSETQ in the germline V gene. CDR3 length: 14 residues.

The chain joins TRBV19 to TRBJ2-3; 7 bases align to TRBD1. Germline trimming cut 3 bases from V and 2 bases from J; bases unmatched to any gene: 8. The CDR3 runs 16 residues. Germline-derived CDR1 and CDR2 are LNHDA and SQIVND (reference sequence). The CDR3 coding sequence is TGTGCCAGTAGTATTAGGGACAGAGGTTACACAGATACGCAGTATTTT. It yields the protein CASSIRDRGYTDTQYF.

V is TRBV19 and J is TRBJ2-1, with D perhaps TRBD2 (6 bases). Germline loops: CDR1 LNHDA, CDR2 SQIVND (reference sequence). CDR3 size: 15 residues. The V end was cut by 6 bases, the J end by 9 bases, with 21 bases between. The CDR3 here is CASSLMGSGAAEQFF. The CDR3 DNA reads as TGTGCCAGTAGCCTGATGGGTAGCGGTGCGGCTGAGCAGTTCTTC. Variable domain in full (rest from reference TRBV19 and TRBJ2-1): DGGITQSPKYLFRKEGQNVTLSCEQNLNHDAMYWYRQDPGQGLRLIYYSQIVNDFQKGDIAEGYSVSREKKESFPLTVTSAQKNPTAFYLCASSLMGSGAAEQFFGPGTRLTVL.

J is TRBJ2-7 and V is TRBV6-5, with unresolved D. Looked up from germline, CDR1 is MNHEY and CDR2 is SVGAGI. Deletions cut 9 bases from V and 2 bases from J, with 11 bases between. The CDR3 contains 12 residues. This CDR3 is CASRTATYEQYF. The CDR3 nucleotides read TGTGCCAGTCGGACCGCGACCTACGAGCAGTACTTC.

This clone appeared a single time. This chain joins TRBV25-1 and TRBJ1-2; TRBD1 might be the D (6 bases). This CDR3 has 13 amino acids. CDR1 and CDR2 (germline): MGHDK, SYGVNS. V lost 4 bases, J lost 5 bases, and 11 bases lay in between. CDR3 coding DNA: TGTGCCAGCAGTGGGGACACGGAGTATGGCTACACCTTC. Translation: CASSGDTEYGYTF.

The chain has TRBV28 and TRBJ2-2, with D perhaps matching TRBD1 (6 bases). CDR1 is MDHEN and CDR2 is SYDVKM in the germline V gene. V was trimmed by 6 bases and J by 4 bases, leaving 15 bases between them. The length of the CDR3 is 15 residues. CDR3 sequence: CASRYQGPRTGELFF. The CDR3 nucleotides are TGTGCCAGCAGGTACCAGGGGCCCCGCACCGGGGAGCTGTTTTTT. The full variable domain, rest sourced from reference TRBV28 and TRBJ2-2, is DVKVTQSSRYLVKRTGEKVFLECVQDMDHENMFWYRQDPGLGLRLIYFSYDVKMKEKGDIPEGYSVSREKKERFSLILESASTNQTSMYLCASRYQGPRTGELFFGEGSRLTVL.

V gene TRBV28 combines with J gene TRBJ1-6, with D perhaps TRBD1 (6 bases). This CDR3 region has 13 residues. Deletions cut 11 bases from V and 10 bases from J, with 18 bases between. Germline V gene lookup returns CDR1 MDHEN and CDR2 SYDVKM. CDR3 in amino acids: CAGKGGAGSPLHF. In DNA, the CDR3 is TGTGCCGGGAAGGGGGGGGCAGGATCACCCCTCCACTTT.

V is TRBV6-5 and J is TRBJ2-7; no definite D call. CDR3 length: 14 amino acids. The V end was cut by 2 bases, the J end by 0 bases, with 8 bases between. CDR1 is MNHEY and CDR2 is SVGAGI in the germline V gene. CDR3 in amino acids: CASSYNSPSYEQYF. CDR3 sequence (DNA): TGTGCCAGCAGTTACAACAGTCCCTCCTACGAGCAGTACTTC.

This chain links TRBV18 with TRBJ1-2, with 7 bases fitting TRBD1. Losses at the gene ends were 6 bases for V and 8 bases for J; bases not matched to a gene: 9. The CDR3 extends over 13 amino acids. Germline V gives CDR1 KGHSH, CDR2 LQKENI. CDR3 amino acids: CASSGQRDRGYTF. DNA of the CDR3: TGTGCCAGCTCGGGACAGCGGGACCGGGGCTACACCTTC.

Only one count was recorded for this clone. V and J are TRBV5-1 and TRBJ1-4; D gene unclear. V lost 6 bases to trimming and J lost 0 bases, with 12 bases between them. CDR3 length: 15 amino acids. The germline gives CDR1 SGHRS, CDR2 YFSETQ. CDR3 in amino acids: CASTDGGTTNEKLFF. CDR3 bases: TGCGCCAGCACCGACGGAGGAACAACTAATGAAAAACTGTTTTTT. The variable domain in full, completed from reference TRBV5-1 and TRBJ1-4, reads KAGVTQTPRYLIKTRGQQVTLSCSPISGHRSVSWYQQTPGQGLQFLFEYFSETQRNKGNFPGRFSGRQFSNSRSEMNVSTLELGDSALYLCASTDGGTTNEKLFFGSGTQLSVL.

The chain has TRBV27 and TRBJ2-7; weak D call: TRBD2 (6 bases). The CDR3 runs 14 residues. Germline V gene sequence: CDR1 MNHEY, CDR2 SMNVEV (reference sequence). Trimming cost V 3 bases and J 0 bases, with 9 bases left between them. The CDR3 spells CASSFGGISYEQYF. CDR3 DNA sequence: TGTGCCAGCAGTTTTGGAGGGATCTCCTACGAGCAGTACTTC.

This clone has more than one count but fewer than ten. J is TRBJ2-3 and V is TRBV7-2; no reliable D call. V was cut by 5 bases and J by 0 bases, with 12 bases left in between. This CDR3 has 15 amino acids. The V gene's germline CDR1 is SGHTA and CDR2 FQGNSA. For the CDR3, the DNA is TGTGCCAGCAGCGTCCTGGGCTCTAGCACAGATACGCAGTATTTT. This encodes CASSVLGSSTDTQYF.

This rearrangement joins TRBV6-5 to TRBJ1-6; the match to TRBD1 covers 8 bases. After removal of 6 bases from V and 9 bases from J, the junction contained 7 bases not matched to a gene. Germline CDR1 MNHEY, CDR2 SVGAGI. The CDR3 sequence is 14 residues long. The CDR3 region is CASRRRTGSSPLHF. The CDR3 coding sequence is TGTGCCAGCAGGCGTCGGACAGGGAGTTCACCCCTCCACTTT.

This chain links TRBV29-1 with TRBJ2-2; D perhaps matches TRBD1 (5 bases). Germline V gene data show CDR1 as SQVTM and CDR2 as ANQGSEA. Trimming took 3 bases from V and 5 from J, leaving 10 bases between them. The CDR3 extends over 13 amino acids. CDR3 sequence reads: CSVDQGSTGELFF. Written as DNA, the CDR3 is TGCAGCGTTGATCAGGGCTCAACCGGGGAGCTGTTTTTT.

The rearrangement links TRBV10-1 to TRBJ2-3, with D possibly being TRBD2 (5 bases). CDR3 length: 15 amino acids. The V gene lost 2 bases and the J gene lost 0 bases, with 9 bases spanning the gap. The V gene's germline CDR1 is WNHNN and CDR2 SYGVQD (reference sequence). The chain's CDR3 is CASSERAGSTDTQYF. In DNA form, the CDR3 reads TGCGCCAGCAGTGAGAGGGCGGGCAGCACAGATACGCAGTATTTT.